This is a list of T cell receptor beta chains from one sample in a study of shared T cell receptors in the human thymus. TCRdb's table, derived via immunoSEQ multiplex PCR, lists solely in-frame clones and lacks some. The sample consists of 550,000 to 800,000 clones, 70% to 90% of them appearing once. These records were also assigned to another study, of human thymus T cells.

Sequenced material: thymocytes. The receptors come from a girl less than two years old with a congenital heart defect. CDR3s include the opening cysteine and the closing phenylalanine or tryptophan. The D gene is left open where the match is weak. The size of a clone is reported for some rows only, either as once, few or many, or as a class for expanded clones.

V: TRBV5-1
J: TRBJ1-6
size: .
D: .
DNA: TGCGCCAGCAGCTATCTACAGGGAGTTAATTCACCCCTCCACTTT
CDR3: CASSYLQGVNSPLHF

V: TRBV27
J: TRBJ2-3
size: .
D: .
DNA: TGTGCCAGCAGTCCGGACAGCGTGGTTTCCTCCACAGATACGCAGTATTTT
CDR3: CASSPDSVVSSTDTQYF

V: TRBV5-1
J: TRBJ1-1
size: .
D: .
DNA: TGCGCCAGCAGCCTAATACAGAGCACTGAAGCTTTCTTT
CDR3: CASSLIQSTEAFF

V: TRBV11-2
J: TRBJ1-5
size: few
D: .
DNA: TGTGCCAGCAGCTTAGGCCAGGGCCGAAATCAGCCCCAGCATTTT
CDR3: CASSLGQGRNQPQHF

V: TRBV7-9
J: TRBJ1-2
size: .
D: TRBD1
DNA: TGTGCCAGCAGCCCCCGAGGAGACAGGGGAGAAAACTATGGCTACACCTTC
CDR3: CASSPRGDRGENYGYTF

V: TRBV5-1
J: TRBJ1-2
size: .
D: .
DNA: TGCGCCAGCAGCCTCATGGCAGTCCACTATGGCTACACCTTC
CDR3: CASSLMAVHYGYTF

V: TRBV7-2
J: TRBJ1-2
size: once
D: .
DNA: TGTGCCAGCAGCCACAGGAACCATGGCTACACCTTC
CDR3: CASSHRNHGYTF

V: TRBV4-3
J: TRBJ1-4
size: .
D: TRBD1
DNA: TGCGCCAGCAGCGAAGGACAGGGAGTGGTGGATGAAAAACTGTTTTTT
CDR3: CASSEGQGVVDEKLFF

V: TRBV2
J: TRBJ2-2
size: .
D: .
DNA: TGTGCCAGCTTGGACTCAAACACCGGGGAGCTGTTTTTT
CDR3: CASLDSNTGELFF

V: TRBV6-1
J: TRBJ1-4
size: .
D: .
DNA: TGTGCCAGCAGTGAGGCGACAGGAACTAATGAAAAACTGTTTTTT
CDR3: CASSEATGTNEKLFF

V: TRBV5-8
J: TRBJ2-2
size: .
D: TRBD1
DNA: TGTGCCAGCAGACAGAAACCCGACAGGGGGCGGACCGGGGAGCTGTTTTTT
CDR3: CASRQKPDRGRTGELFF

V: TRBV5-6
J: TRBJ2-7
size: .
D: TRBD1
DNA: TGTGCCAGCAGCTTGGCGGGACAGGGGTCCCACGAGCAGTACTTC
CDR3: CASSLAGQGSHEQYF

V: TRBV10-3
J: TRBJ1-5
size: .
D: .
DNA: TGTGCCATCAGTGAAAGACAGATCAATCAGCCCCAGCATTTT
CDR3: CAISERQINQPQHF

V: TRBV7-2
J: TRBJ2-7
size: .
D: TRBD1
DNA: TGTGCCAGCAGCTTTGACAGGGGCCCGAACGAGCAGTACTTC
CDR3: CASSFDRGPNEQYF

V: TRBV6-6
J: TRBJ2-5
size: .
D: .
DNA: TGTGCCAGCAGTCCCCAGGGAAAAGAGACCCAGTACTTC
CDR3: CASSPQGKETQYF

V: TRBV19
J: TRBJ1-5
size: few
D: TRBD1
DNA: TGTGCCAGTAGTGAGAGGGACAGGCGGGGGGGGTATAGCAATCAGCCCCAGCATTTT
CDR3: CASSERDRRGGYSNQPQHF

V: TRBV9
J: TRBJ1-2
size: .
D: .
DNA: TGTGCCAGCAGCGTAGTTGGTTACTCTAACTATGGCTACACCTTC
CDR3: CASSVVGYSNYGYTF

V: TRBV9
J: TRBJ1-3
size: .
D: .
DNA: TGTGCCAGCAGCGTAGTTGGATTTGGCGGCCGCTCTGGAAACACCATATATTTT
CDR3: CASSVVGFGGRSGNTIYF

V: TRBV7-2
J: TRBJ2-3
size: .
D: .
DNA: TGTGCCAGCAGCTTAGGGCTTTGGAGCGCCCGGCTCACAGATACGCAGTATTTT
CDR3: CASSLGLWSARLTDTQYF

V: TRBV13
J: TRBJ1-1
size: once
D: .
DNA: TGTGCCAGCAGCTTACTCCCCCAGGTATTTCCTGGGGGACTTAACACTGAAGCTTTCTTT
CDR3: CASSLLPQVFPGGLNTEAFF

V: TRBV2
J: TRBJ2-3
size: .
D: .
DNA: TGTGCCAGCAGTGAAACAGAGACAGTCACAGATACGCAGTATTTT
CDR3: CASSETETVTDTQYF

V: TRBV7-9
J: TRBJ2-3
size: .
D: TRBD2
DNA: TGTGCCAGCAGCTTAGCACCAGCGGGGGGGGGAGATACGCAGTATTTT
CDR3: CASSLAPAGGGDTQYF

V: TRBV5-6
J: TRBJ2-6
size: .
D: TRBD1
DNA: TGTGCCAGCAGCTTTATGTCCGGGACAGGAACTTCTGGGGCCAACGTCCTGACTTTC
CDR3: CASSFMSGTGTSGANVLTF

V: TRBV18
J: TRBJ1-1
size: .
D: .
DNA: TGTGCCAGCTCTCGTGCGTTCGGGGGGCGTCGGGGGACTGAAGCTTTCTTT
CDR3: CASSRAFGGRRGTEAFF

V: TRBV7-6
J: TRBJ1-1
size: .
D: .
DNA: TGTGCCAGCAGCTTAGCTCACAGTCAGAACACTGAAGCTTTCTTT
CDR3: CASSLAHSQNTEAFF

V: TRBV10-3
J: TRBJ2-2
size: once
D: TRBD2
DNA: TGTGCCAGCACCTTAGCGGGGGGAGGTACCGGGGAGCTGTTTTTT
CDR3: CASTLAGGGTGELFF

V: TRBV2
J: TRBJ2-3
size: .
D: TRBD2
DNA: TGTGCCAGCAGCGGTAGCGGGGGGCCCACAGATACGCAGTATTTT
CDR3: CASSGSGGPTDTQYF

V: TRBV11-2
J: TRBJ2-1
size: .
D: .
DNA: TGTGCCAGCAGCTTAGACGATCCCCCGAGCTCCTACAATGAGCAGTTCTTC
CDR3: CASSLDDPPSSYNEQFF

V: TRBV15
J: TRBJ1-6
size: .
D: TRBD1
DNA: TGTGCCACCAGCAGAGGTCCACAGGGGTTGAGTGACTCACCCCTCCACTTT
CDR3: CATSRGPQGLSDSPLHF

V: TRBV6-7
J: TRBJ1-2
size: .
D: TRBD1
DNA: TGTGCCACCCTCAGGGGGGTCATTTCTAACTATGGCTACACCTTC
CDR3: CATLRGVISNYGYTF

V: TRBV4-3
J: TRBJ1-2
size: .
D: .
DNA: TGCGCCAGCAGCCACATTGACAGGCCCTATGGCTACACCTTC
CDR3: CASSHIDRPYGYTF

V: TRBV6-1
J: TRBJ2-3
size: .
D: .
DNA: TGTGCCAGCAGTGAAGCAGGAGGCAGGGAGGAAAGCACAGATACGCAGTATTTT
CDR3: CASSEAGGREESTDTQYF

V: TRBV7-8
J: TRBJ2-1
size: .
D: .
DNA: TGTGCCAGCAGCTTTAGTTGGGGGGACCACTACAATGAGCAGTTCTTC
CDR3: CASSFSWGDHYNEQFF

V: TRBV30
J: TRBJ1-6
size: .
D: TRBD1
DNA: TGTGCCTGGAGTGGAGGACAGGTTAATTCCCCCCTCCACTTT
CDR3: CAWSGGQVNSPLHF

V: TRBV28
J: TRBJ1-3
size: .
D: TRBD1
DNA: TGTGCCAGCAGTCAAAACGAGAAGGGACAGGGCACTGGAAACACCATATATTTT
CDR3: CASSQNEKGQGTGNTIYF

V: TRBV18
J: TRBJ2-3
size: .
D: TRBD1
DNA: TGTGCCAGCTCACGGTACTATCTAGGACAGGCACGGGATACGCAGTATTTT
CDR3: CASSRYYLGQARDTQYF

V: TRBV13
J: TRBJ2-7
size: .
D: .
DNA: TGTGCCAGCAGCTTAGGTAACGCCAGGGGGGACGAGCAGTACTTC
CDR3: CASSLGNARGDEQYF

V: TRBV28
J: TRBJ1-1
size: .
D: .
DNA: TGTGCCAGCACCGTACAAGTGAACACTGAAGCTTTCTTT
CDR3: CASTVQVNTEAFF

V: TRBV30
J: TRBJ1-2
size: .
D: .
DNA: TGTGCCTGGAGCGACCCTCTTAGGGGTCTCTATGGCTACACCTTC
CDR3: CAWSDPLRGLYGYTF

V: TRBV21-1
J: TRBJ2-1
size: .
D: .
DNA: TGTGCCAGCAGCAAAGGTTGGCTAGCGGGGGCCCCGCGATACAATGAGCAGTTCTTC
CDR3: CASSKGWLAGAPRYNEQFF

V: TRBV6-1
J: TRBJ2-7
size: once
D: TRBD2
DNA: TGTGCCAGCAGTGAAGGGACTAGCCACTACGAGCAGTACTTC
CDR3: CASSEGTSHYEQYF

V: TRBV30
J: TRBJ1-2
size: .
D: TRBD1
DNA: TGTGCCTGGGTAGTAAAGGGACAGGGGGCCGGCGGCTACACCTTC
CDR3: CAWVVKGQGAGGYTF

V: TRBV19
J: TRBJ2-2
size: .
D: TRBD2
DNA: TGTGCCAGTATCGGACTAGCGGCTAACACCGGGGAGCTGTTTTTT
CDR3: CASIGLAANTGELFF

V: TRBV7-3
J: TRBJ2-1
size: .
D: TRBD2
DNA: TGTGCCAGCAGCACTAGCGGGGGGACCAATGAGCAGTTCTTC
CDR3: CASSTSGGTNEQFF

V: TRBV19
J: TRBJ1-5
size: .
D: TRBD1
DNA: TGTGCCAGTGGCCTCGACAGGGTGTGGAATCAGCCCCAGCATTTT
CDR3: CASGLDRVWNQPQHF

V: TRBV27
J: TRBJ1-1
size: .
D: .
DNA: TGTGCCAGCAGCTCCCTTAGGGGGACGATGAACACTGAAGCTTTCTTT
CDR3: CASSSLRGTMNTEAFF

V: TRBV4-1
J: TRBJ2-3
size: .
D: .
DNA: TGCGCCAGCAGCCAAGATCTATCGGCTCGTCCTATTACAGACACAGATACGCAGTATTTT
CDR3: CASSQDLSARPITDTDTQYF

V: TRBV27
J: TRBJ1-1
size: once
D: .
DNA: TGTGCCAGCCGTCTAGGATTTACGAACACTGAAGCTTTCTTT
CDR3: CASRLGFTNTEAFF

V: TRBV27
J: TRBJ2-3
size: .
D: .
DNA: TGTGCCAGCAGTTTAATGGGCTGGGATACGCAGTATTTT
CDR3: CASSLMGWDTQYF

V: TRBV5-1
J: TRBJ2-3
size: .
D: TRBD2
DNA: TGCGCCAGCAGCTTGCGGGGGGGCTCAGATACGCAGTATTTT
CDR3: CASSLRGGSDTQYF

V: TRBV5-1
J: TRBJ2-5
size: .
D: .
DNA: TGCGCCAGCAGCTGGGAGGGGGAGATCCAAGAGACCCAGTACTTC
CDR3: CASSWEGEIQETQYF

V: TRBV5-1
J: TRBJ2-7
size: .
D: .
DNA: TGCGCCAGCACCAGATGGGGGCCCCACTCCTACGAGCAGTACTTC
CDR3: CASTRWGPHSYEQYF

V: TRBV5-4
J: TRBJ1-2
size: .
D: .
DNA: TGTGCCAGCAGCAGTCCGACAGCTAACTATGGCTACACCTTC
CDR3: CASSSPTANYGYTF

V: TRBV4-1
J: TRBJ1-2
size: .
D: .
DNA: TGCGCCAGCAGCCAAGACTTAAGGGGCGGAGGCTACACCTTC
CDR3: CASSQDLRGGGYTF